Listed below are T cell receptor beta chains from one sample, sequenced in a study of cytomegalovirus exposure and HLA in healthy donors. Assay used: immunoSEQ multiplex PCR; TCRdb lists only in-frame clones, some missing. This sample yields 200,000 or so clones, of which roughly 80% are seen a single time; about a sixth belongs to the top ten. The sample comprised PBMCs. The receptors stem from a man aged 40-55 years in good health and CMV-seronegative. The CDR3 runs from the conserved cysteine through the conserved F or W. The order of the fields is J gene, V gene, D gene, clone size, CDR3 protein, CDR3 DNA. A D gene is named only where the DNA matches it firmly. Where a row states a size, it is once, few, many or the class of an expanded clone; other rows omit it.

TRBJ2-7 TRBV10-3 TRBD1 - CAISGQGDNEQYF TGTGCCATCAGTGGACAGGGGGATAACGAGCAGTACTTC
TRBJ2-1 TRBV6-6 TRBD2 - CATRTSGVSYNEQFF TGTGCCACCAGGACTAGCGGGGTCTCCTACAATGAGCAGTTCTTC
TRBJ2-5 TRBV28 TRBD2 once CASSSGTSWVSEETQYF TGTGCCAGCAGCTCCGGGACTAGTTGGGTCTCAGAAGAGACCCAGTACTTC
TRBJ1-4 TRBV9 TRBD1 once CASSPWDSPDEKLFF TGTGCCAGCAGCCCCTGGGACAGTCCTGACGAAAAACTGTTTTTT
TRBJ2-2 TRBV5-4 TRBD2 few CASSQGLAENTGELFF TGTGCCAGCAGCCAAGGACTAGCGGAGAACACCGGGGAGCTGTTTTTT
TRBJ2-5 TRBV19 - once CASSTGQETQYF TGTGCCAGTAGTACAGGGCAAGAGACCCAGTACTTC
TRBJ1-1 TRBV18 - - CASSTGLNTEAFF TGTGCCAGCTCCACAGGGCTGAACACTGAAGCTTTCTTT
TRBJ2-2 TRBV9 TRBD2 - CASSVEPQSGANTGELFF TGTGCCAGCAGCGTAGAGCCCCAGAGCGGGGCGAACACCGGGGAGCTGTTTTTT
TRBJ1-5 TRBV28 TRBD1 - CASRRQGGSNQPQHF TGTGCCAGCAGACGACAGGGGGGAAGCAATCAGCCCCAGCATTTT
TRBJ1-1 TRBV4-1 - - CASSQVPGMSTEAFF TGCGCCAGCAGCCAAGTCCCGGGGATGTCGACTGAAGCTTTCTTT
TRBJ1-5 TRBV7-2 TRBD1 - CASSLVSVGTGGYNQPQHF TGTGCCAGCAGCTTAGTTAGTGTTGGGACAGGGGGCTACAATCAGCCCCAGCATTTT
TRBJ1-4 TRBV5-1 - - CASSLTPTATNEKLFF TGCGCCAGCAGCTTGACTCCGACAGCAACTAATGAAAAACTGTTTTTT
TRBJ2-5 TRBV29-1 - - CSADWARETQYF TGCAGCGCTGACTGGGCTCGAGAGACCCAGTACTTC
TRBJ2-7 TRBV6-6 TRBD1 few CASIQGASYEQYF TGTGCCAGCATCCAGGGGGCCTCCTACGAGCAGTACTTC
TRBJ2-1 TRBV4-1 TRBD2 - CASSQGTSGVGQEQFF TGCGCCAGCAGCCAAGGGACTAGCGGGGTGGGACAAGAGCAGTTCTTC
TRBJ1-2 TRBV19 TRBD1 - CASSNLAGGIDGYTF TGTGCCAGTAGTAATTTGGCAGGGGGTATCGATGGCTACACCTTC
TRBJ2-7 TRBV5-4 - - CASSPGPGGFSYEQYF TGTGCCAGCAGCCCGGGTCCGGGTGGATTCTCCTACGAGCAGTACTTC
TRBJ1-5 TRBV4-2 TRBD1 few CASSGGQGGNQPQHF TGTGCCAGCAGTGGGGGACAGGGAGGCAATCAGCCCCAGCATTTT